This TCR beta chain is from a study of blood T cell repertoires in COVID-19. The CDR3 is 16 residues long. Germline-derived CDR1 and CDR2 are SGHKS and YYEKEE (reference sequence). This clone turned up a few times. Since a much larger clone is just one base distant, this may be a read error. Other DNA sequences from this sample encode an identical CDR3 as well. The assay was immunoSEQ multiplex PCR, and TCRdb's table has in-frame clones only and misses some. Here the sample spans some 80,000 clones, under 80% being singletons. The sequence came from a man aged 60-69 years with COVID-19, enrolled during active disease. The sequenced sample was peripheral blood. The rearrangement uses TRBV5-5 and TRBJ2-3; 9 bases match TRBD2. For the CDR3, the DNA is TGTGCCAGCCGCTTGGGCGGGGGGGGGAGGGCCCTCCCTGGGTATTTT. It yields the protein CASRLGGGGRALPGYF.